This is a list of T cell receptor beta chains from one sample in a study of T cell responses to AZD1222 COVID-19 vaccine. Libraries were prepared by immunoSEQ multiplex PCR; TCRdb keeps only in-frame clonotypes and omits some of them. The sample contains 120,000 or so clones, around 90% of which appear only once. The sequences come from peripheral blood, collected 28 days after the second AZD1222 dose. The receptors derive from an adult who received the AZD1222 COVID-19 vaccine. The CDR3 runs from the conserved cysteine through the conserved F or W. D genes are given only for firm matches. Size tells how often a clone was seen (once, few, many) or the class of an expanded clone, and some rows leave it out.

NA	NA	TRBV18	TRBJ2-4	CASSPRTQNIQYF	TGTGCCAGCTCACCCAGGACACAAAACATTCAGTACTTC
NA	TRBD1	TRBV7-2	TRBJ1-5	CASSLVDRVQPQHF	TGTGCCAGCAGCTTAGTGGACAGGGTTCAGCCCCAGCATTTT
NA	TRBD2	TRBV5-1	TRBJ2-1	CASSPPSSGPHNEQFF	TGCGCCAGCAGCCCGCCATCTAGCGGACCTCACAATGAGCAGTTCTTC
once	NA	TRBV12-5	TRBJ2-2	CASGLGAGTGELFF	TGTGCTAGTGGTTTGGGGGCCGGCACCGGGGAGCTGTTTTTT
NA	NA	TRBV7-8	TRBJ2-1	CASSLAWGNEQFF	TGTGCCAGCAGCTTAGCCTGGGGCAATGAGCAGTTCTTC
few	NA	TRBV6-2/TRBV6-3	TRBJ2-5	CASSYSTRGETQYF	TGTGCCAGCAGTTACTCGACCAGGGGAGAGACCCAGTACTTC
few	TRBD1	TRBV5-4	TRBJ2-1	CASSLIRGFGTGYYNEQFF	TGTGCCAGCAGCTTGATACGTGGATTCGGGACAGGGTACTACAATGAGCAGTTCTTC
NA	NA	TRBV5-1	TRBJ2-1	CASSLEQGPYNEQFF	TGCGCCAGCAGCTTGGAGCAGGGACCCTACAATGAGCAGTTCTTC
NA	NA	TRBV27	TRBJ1-6	CASSLASSSYNSPLHF	TGTGCCAGCAGTTTGGCCTCCAGCTCCTATAATTCACCCCTCCACTTT
NA	TRBD1	TRBV5-4	TRBJ1-1	CASSLDQGGAFF	TGTGCCAGCAGCTTGGATCAGGGGGGAGCTTTCTTT
NA	TRBD1	TRBV19	TRBJ1-6	CASSTGQGAYVSPLHF	TGTGCCAGTAGTACGGGACAGGGGGCTTATGTTTCACCCCTCCACTTT
NA	NA	TRBV6-5	TRBJ1-2	CASSYSPPGVYGYTF	TGTGCCAGCAGTTACTCGCCCCCAGGGGTGTATGGCTACACCTTC
NA	NA	TRBV2	TRBJ2-7	CASRPQGLNEQYF	TGTGCCAGCAGACCACAGGGACTGAACGAGCAGTACTTC
once	TRBD1	TRBV2	TRBJ2-5	CASRTGTVQETQYF	TGTGCCAGCAGAACCGGGACAGTCCAAGAGACCCAGTACTTC
NA	TRBD2	TRBV7-3	TRBJ2-3	CASRIAGSGDTQYF	TGTGCCAGCAGGATAGCGGGGAGCGGGGATACGCAGTATTTT
NA	NA	TRBV29-1	TRBJ1-1	CSVEGQQNTEAFF	TGCAGCGTTGAAGGACAGCAGAACACTGAAGCTTTCTTT
NA	NA	TRBV6-2/TRBV6-3	TRBJ2-3	CASIPSSGVADTQYF	TGTGCCAGCATCCCTTCGTCGGGGGTGGCAGATACGCAGTATTTT
NA	NA	TRBV18	TRBJ1-2	CASSPTVDGYTF	TGTGCCAGCTCACCGACAGTAGATGGCTACACCTTC
NA	NA	TRBV2	TRBJ2-7	CASSERSEYEQYF	TGTGCCAGCAGTGAACGGAGTGAGTACGAGCAGTACTTC
NA	TRBD1	TRBV19	TRBJ1-2	CASSISQRLRTGWIGYTF	TGTGCCAGTAGTATCAGCCAACGACTCAGGACAGGGTGGATCGGCTACACCTTC
NA	TRBD1	TRBV5-1	TRBJ2-7	CASSPGQAVGEQYF	TGCGCCAGCAGTCCGGGACAGGCGGTCGGCGAGCAGTACTTC
NA	NA	TRBV10-3	TRBJ2-5	CAISESSQTKETQYF	TGTGCCATCAGTGAGTCGAGTCAGACAAAAGAGACCCAGTACTTC
NA	NA	TRBV9	TRBJ2-2	CASRTGTANTGELFF	TGTGCCAGCAGAACAGGGACCGCTAACACCGGGGAGCTGTTTTTT
NA	NA	TRBV4-3	TRBJ2-2	CASSQDPAGSTGELFF	TGCGCCAGCAGCCAAGATCCAGCGGGCAGCACCGGGGAGCTGTTTTTT
NA	TRBD2	TRBV6-5	TRBJ2-3	CASSYSGGNTDTQYF	TGTGCCAGCAGTTACTCCGGGGGGAACACAGATACGCAGTATTTT
NA	TRBD2	TRBV5-1	TRBJ2-2	CASSRAASGSTGELFF	TGCGCCAGCAGCCGAGCGGCGAGCGGGAGCACCGGGGAGCTGTTTTTT
once	NA	TRBV3-1/TRBV3-2	TRBJ1-2	CASSQGGAYGYTF	TGTGCCAGCAGCCAAGGGGGGGCCTATGGCTACACCTTC
NA	NA	TRBV3-1/TRBV3-2	TRBJ2-5	CASSQLRYEAQYF	TGTGCCAGCAGCCAGCTGAGGTACGAGGCCCAGTACTTC
NA	NA	TRBV7-9	TRBJ1-1	CASGLIANTEAFF	TGTGCCAGCGGGCTTATAGCAAACACTGAAGCTTTCTTT
NA	NA	TRBV18	TRBJ2-7	CASSPRAGFEQYF	TGTGCCAGCTCACCTAGGGCCGGATTCGAGCAGTACTTC
NA	NA	TRBV4-3	TRBJ1-5	CASSQDRVGGRPQHF	TGCGCCAGCAGCCAAGATAGGGTTGGGGGGCGGCCCCAGCATTTT
NA	TRBD1	TRBV9	TRBJ1-1	CASSLTGIANTEAFF	TGTGCCAGCAGCTTGACAGGGATCGCGAACACTGAAGCTTTCTTT
NA	TRBD1	TRBV7-2	TRBJ2-7	CASSSDRGRREQYF	TGTGCCAGCAGCTCCGACAGGGGCAGGCGCGAGCAGTACTTC
NA	NA	TRBV11-2	TRBJ1-3	CASSPGDRYSGNTIYF	TGTGCCAGCAGCCCAGGTGACCGCTACTCTGGAAACACCATATATTTT
NA	TRBD1	TRBV6-2/TRBV6-3	TRBJ2-3	CASSPRQGARGSEDTQYF	TGTGCCAGCAGCCCCCGACAGGGGGCAAGAGGATCGGAAGATACGCAGTATTTT
once	TRBD1	TRBV11-2	TRBJ2-4	CASSFPRGQLAKNIQYF	TGTGCCAGCAGCTTTCCGAGGGGGCAACTAGCCAAAAACATTCAGTACTTC
NA	NA	TRBV5-4	TRBJ2-1	CASSLVGYVEQFF	TGTGCCAGCAGCTTGGTGGGGTATGTTGAGCAGTTCTTC
NA	NA	TRBV9	TRBJ2-7	CASSPEGQGMYEQYF	TGTGCCAGCAGCCCAGAAGGCCAGGGGATGTACGAGCAGTACTTC
NA	TRBD1	TRBV6-5	TRBJ2-7	CASTRDRGAYEQYF	TGTGCCAGCACACGGGACAGGGGGGCCTACGAGCAGTACTTC